Listed below are T cell receptor beta chains from one sample, sequenced in a study of spatial heterogeneity in lung cancer. Using its own MiXCR run on the 5' RACE reads, TCRdb lists one record per CDR3 protein. Of 9,500 to 15,000 distinct CDR3 sequences listed, more than 13% are singletons. The starting material was PBMCs, obtained at surgery. The receptors were gathered from a female donor with early-stage non-small cell lung cancer. The CDR3 runs from the conserved cysteine through the conserved F or W. The D gene is left open where the match is weak. The size of a clone is reported for some rows only, either as once, few or many, or as a class for expanded clones.

D,V,J,size,DNA,CDR3
.,TRBV20-1,TRBJ2-7,medium-sized,TGCAGTGCCCCTTTGTTCTTGGGCTCCTACGAGCAGTACTTC,CSAPLFLGSYEQYF
TRBD1,TRBV5-1,TRBJ2-3,many,TGCGCCAGCAGCCCGGGACAGGGAATAACAGATACGCAGTATTTT,CASSPGQGITDTQYF
.,TRBV5-1,TRBJ2-3,medium-sized,TGCGCCAGCAGCTTCCGGGGGCAGTCAGATACGCAGTATTTT,CASSFRGQSDTQYF
TRBD2,TRBV10-3,TRBJ2-1,many,TGTGCCATCAGTGATCGGGGGGGCTCCTACAATGAGCAGTTCTTC,CAISDRGGSYNEQFF
.,TRBV3-1,TRBJ1-1,many,TGTGCCAGCAGCTCAAGGACCGTTGAAGCTTTCTTT,CASSSRTVEAFF
TRBD2,TRBV12-3/TRBV12-4,TRBJ2-2,medium-sized,TGTGCCAGCAATCCCCTGGGACTAGCCGATAGGGAGCTGTTTTTT,CASNPLGLADRELFF
.,TRBV12-3/TRBV12-4,TRBJ2-7,.,TGTGCCAGCAGTTTAGGGGTGTGGGGACCTCCCTACGAGCAGTACTTC,CASSLGVWGPPYEQYF
.,TRBV28,TRBJ2-5,medium-sized,TGTGCCAGCAGACGAAGTTTGGAGACCCAGTACTTC,CASRRSLETQYF
.,TRBV7-2,TRBJ2-1,medium-sized,TGTGCCAGCAGAGAGGGGAGTGGGAATGAGCAGTTCTTC,CASREGSGNEQFF
.,TRBV4-3,TRBJ1-6,medium-sized,TGCGCCAGCAGCCAAGAGGCTTCTTCACCCCTCCACTTT,CASSQEASSPLHF
.,TRBV7-2,TRBJ2-3,medium-sized,TGTGCCAGCAGCCCGAGCGGCGGAATCACAGATACGCAGTATTTT,CASSPSGGITDTQYF
.,TRBV2,TRBJ2-5,medium-sized,TGTGCCAGCAGTGATTCAGGGTGGAAAGAGACCCAGTACTTC,CASSDSGWKETQYF
TRBD2,TRBV5-1,TRBJ2-5,many,TGCGCCAGCAGCTTCGGACTAGCGGGATCCCAAGAGACCCAGTACTTC,CASSFGLAGSQETQYF
.,TRBV28,TRBJ1-2,medium-sized,TGTGCCAGCAGTTTAGGGGTGGGCACTAACTATGGCTACACCTTC,CASSLGVGTNYGYTF
.,TRBV6-1,TRBJ2-5,many,TGTGCCAGCAGTGAACGTGACAGGCAAGAGACCCAGTACTTC,CASSERDRQETQYF
.,TRBV3-1,TRBJ1-5,.,TGTGCCAGCAGCCAATTTCGGGAAGGGCCCCAGCATTTT,CASSQFREGPQHF
.,TRBV14,TRBJ1-2,many,TGTGCCAGCAGCCAAGGAAAGCACTATGGCTACACCTTC,CASSQGKHYGYTF
.,TRBV10-2,TRBJ2-5,.,TGCGCCAGCACCCCCATGGGGGGAGACCAAGAGACCCAGTACTTC,CASTPMGGDQETQYF
.,TRBV7-2,TRBJ2-7,many,TGTGCCAGCAGCTTAGCGGGGGACTTAGGTTACGAGCAGTACTTC,CASSLAGDLGYEQYF
TRBD2,TRBV19,TRBJ2-4,medium-sized,TGTGCCAGCGGACTAGCGGGAACCGACATTCAGTACTTC,CASGLAGTDIQYF
.,TRBV5-1,TRBJ1-2,many,TGCGCCAGCAGCCTTCTGGATGAGTATGGCTACACCTTC,CASSLLDEYGYTF
.,TRBV12-3/TRBV12-4,TRBJ2-6,few,TGTGCCAGCAGTAGACAGGACCCCTCTGGGGCCAACGTCCTGACTTTC,CASSRQDPSGANVLTF
TRBD2,TRBV4-1,TRBJ2-1,.,TGCGCCAGCAGCCACTATACGGGAGGGGGATACAATGAGCAGTTCTTC,CASSHYTGGGYNEQFF
.,TRBV7-8,TRBJ1-5,medium-sized,TGTGCCAGCAGCCGCGGCACAGAACTTAATCAGCCCCAGCATTTT,CASSRGTELNQPQHF
.,TRBV28,TRBJ2-3,few,TGTGCCAGCAGTCGGCCAGATACGCAGTATTTT,CASSRPDTQYF
.,TRBV7-9,TRBJ2-1,medium-sized,TGTGCCAGCAGCTTGGCAGGGTGGAGCTCCTACAATGAGCAGTTCTTC,CASSLAGWSSYNEQFF
.,TRBV20-1,TRBJ2-3,many,TGCAGTGCTAGAGATTACCGCACAGATACGCAGTATTTT,CSARDYRTDTQYF
TRBD1,TRBV10-1,TRBJ2-1,.,TGCGCCAGCAGCCCTGGGGACAGGGTGGGGGTCGTTGAGCAGTTCTTC,CASSPGDRVGVVEQFF
.,TRBV3-1,TRBJ1-5,many,TGTGCCAGCAGCCAGGGAGACCAGCCCCAGCATTTT,CASSQGDQPQHF
.,TRBV19,TRBJ2-7,many,TGTGCCAGTAGTATTATTCGCGGGGTTACCTACGAGCAGTACTTC,CASSIIRGVTYEQYF
.,TRBV7-2,TRBJ1-1,medium-sized,TGCGCCAGCAGCTTAGACGGGGGGCCTACTGAAGCTTTCTTT,CASSLDGGPTEAFF
.,TRBV20-1,TRBJ2-2,many,TGCAGTGCCTACAAGGACACCGGGGAGCTGTTTTTT,CSAYKDTGELFF
.,TRBV28,TRBJ1-1,medium-sized,TGTGCCAGCGTTTTGAACACTGAAGCTTTCTTT,CASVLNTEAFF
.,TRBV7-2,TRBJ2-4,many,TGTGCCAGCAGCCCGATAAAACTGACGGAAATACTAGCCAAAAACATTCAGTACTTC,CASSPIKLTEILAKNIQYF